This T cell receptor (beta chain) was captured in a study of T cell responses to AZD1222 COVID-19 vaccine. Study findings and constraints: Unmutated variant regions are reportedly the target of nearly half of TCRs that are spike-specific. With dominance at 160-218 and 743-854, vaccine-associated CD4 TCRs spanned spike. At baseline, seropositivity was found in only a handful of AZD1222 recipients.

TCRdb's table, derived via immunoSEQ multiplex PCR, lists solely in-frame clones and lacks some. In the table there are 84,000 or so clones, approximately 89% of which are singletons. Remarks on this clone: The antigen is unknown.

V was cut by 0 bases and J by 5 bases, with 10 bases left in between. Germline V gene data show CDR1 as SGHAT and CDR2 as FQNNGV. The CDR3 runs 15 residues. The sample here was peripheral blood, taken on day 0 of MenACWY control vaccination. This sequence originates from an adult in good health. The chain is built from TRBV11-2 and TRBJ2-2; the D gene is possibly TRBD2 (6 bases). Here the CDR3 DNA reads TGTGCCAGCAGCTTAGAGGGCGGGGTTACCGGGGAGCTGTTTTTT. This gives the protein CASSLEGGVTGELFF. Variable domain in full (rest from reference TRBV11-2 and TRBJ2-2): EAGVAQSPRYKIIEKRQSVAFWCNPISGHATLYWYQQILGQGPKLLIQFQNNGVVDDSQLPKDRFSAERLKGVDSTLKIQPAKLEDSAVYLCASSLEGGVTGELFFGEGSRLTVL.